This T cell receptor (beta chain) emerged from a study of molecular identifiers for immune sequencing clone quantification. This clonotype was detected many times. Trimming stripped 0 bases from V and 2 bases from J, with 13 bases between. The CDR3 sequence is 16 residues long. CDR1 and CDR2 from the germline V gene are LGHNA and YSLEER. TCRdb reanalysed the PCR reads using MiXCR and keeps one entry per CDR3 protein. The sample lists about 510,000 distinct CDR3 sequences, about 25% occurring once. The receptor was isolated from a human donor in good health. Some libraries in this study had Jurkat cell RNA spiked in. Specimen: naive CD8+ T cells from blood, with Jurkat cell RNA spiked in. The subset here: FACS-sorted CD8+CD4-CCR7+CD45RA+ naive T cells. The chain carries TRBV4-3 and TRBJ1-1; D might be TRBD1 (6 bases). The CDR3 here is CASSQDLQGGNTEAFF. As DNA, the CDR3 is TGCGCCAGCAGCCAAGACCTACAGGGCGGTAACACTGAAGCTTTCTTT.